Sequencing of this T cell receptor (beta chain) was carried out in a study of beta chain features in type 1 diabetes. Study-wide context: Healthy donors and patients had similar age, gender and cell yields. Findings of the study overall: A cDNA-based sequencing approach could over-represent cells with high TCR expression. PCR might favor shorter templates, equally in patients and controls. Patients with Type 1 diabetes showed moderately but significantly shorter TCRB CDR3s in all four CD4+ subsets.

A word on this clone: Its antigen is unidentified.

What was sequenced were expressed TCRB transcripts, since all of the isolated RNA had been reverse transcribed. For naive, central memory and regulatory T cell samples, reads averaged roughly 3.7 million. The table came from immunoSEQ multiplex PCR; TCRdb's copy has only in-frame clones and leaves some out. This table has roughly 250,000 clones, roughly 22% appearing once. The J segment lost 2 bases and the V segment lost 4 bases, leaving 4 bases of the junction unmatched. Germline V lookup: CDR1 SQVTM, CDR2 ANQGSEA. This CDR3 has 14 residues. Specimen: naive CD4+ T cells from blood. J is TRBJ2-1 and V is TRBV29-1; the match to TRBD2 covers 8 bases. This clonotype was sampled from a woman in her thirties or forties with type 1 diabetes. The CDR3 DNA is TGCAGCGTTGTCCCAGCGGGGGCCTACAATGAGCAGTTCTTC. As protein: CSVVPAGAYNEQFF.